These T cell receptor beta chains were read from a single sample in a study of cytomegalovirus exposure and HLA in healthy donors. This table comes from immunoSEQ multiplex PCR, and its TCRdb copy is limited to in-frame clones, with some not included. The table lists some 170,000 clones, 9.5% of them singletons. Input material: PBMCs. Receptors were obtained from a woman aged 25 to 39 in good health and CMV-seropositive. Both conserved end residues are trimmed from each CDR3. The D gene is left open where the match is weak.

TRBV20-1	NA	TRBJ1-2	SARDLSDT
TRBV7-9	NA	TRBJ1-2	ASSYTTGGGLANYGYT
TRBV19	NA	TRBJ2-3	ASSMGRGLTDTQY
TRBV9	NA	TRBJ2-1	ASSVRFGDKSSYNEQF
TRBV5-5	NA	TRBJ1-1	ASSFSRGNTEAF
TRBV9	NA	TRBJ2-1	ASSGGSSNHNEQF
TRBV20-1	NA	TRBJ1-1	RAKNTEAF
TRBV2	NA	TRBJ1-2	ASRPGGLAFSYT
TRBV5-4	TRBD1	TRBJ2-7	ASSKSGTGKPYEQY
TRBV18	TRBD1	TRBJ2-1	ASSLQTGTYYNEQF
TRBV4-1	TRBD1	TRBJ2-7	ASSQGDRAYYEQY
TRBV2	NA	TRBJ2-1	ASIEGRHSNEQF
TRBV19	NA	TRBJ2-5	ASRAGLQETQY
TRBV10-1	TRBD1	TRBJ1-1	ASSASRTGLNTEAF
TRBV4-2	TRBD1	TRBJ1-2	ASSRSGQGDGYT
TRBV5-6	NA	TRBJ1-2	ASSLGGYGYT
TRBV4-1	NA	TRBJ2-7	ASSQDWAGSQPYYEQY
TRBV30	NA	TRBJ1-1	AWMREVGYTEAF
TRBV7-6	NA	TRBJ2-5	ASSPRTWDTLQETQY
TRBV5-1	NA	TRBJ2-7	ASSLDGAPSYEQY
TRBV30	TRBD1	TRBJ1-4	AKGQGSFATNEKLF
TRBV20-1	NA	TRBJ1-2	SAGGGYGYT
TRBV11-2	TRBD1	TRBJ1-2	ASSPSTGYYGYT
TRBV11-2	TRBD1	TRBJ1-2	ASSTGAYNYGYT
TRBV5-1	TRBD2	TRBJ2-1	ASSTLLAGGGNEQF
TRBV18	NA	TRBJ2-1	ASSLRDSNEQF
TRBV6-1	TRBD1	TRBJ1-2	ASSEGGTVHGYT
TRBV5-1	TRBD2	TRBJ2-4	ASSRGLAGDGIQY
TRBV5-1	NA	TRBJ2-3	ASSPPTGAISTDTQY
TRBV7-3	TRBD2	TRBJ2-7	ASSPQRETFYEQY
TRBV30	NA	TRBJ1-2	AWRGGGGPLYGYT
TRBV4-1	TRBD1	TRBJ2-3	ASSQPDRGEDTQY
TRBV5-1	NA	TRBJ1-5	ASSLGANSNQPQH
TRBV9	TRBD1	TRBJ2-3	ASVGQTSTDTQY
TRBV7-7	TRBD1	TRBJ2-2	ASSLTGGSGELF
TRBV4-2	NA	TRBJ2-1	ASSQAPNPRRGEQF
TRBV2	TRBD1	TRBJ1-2	ASHRDRGYGYT
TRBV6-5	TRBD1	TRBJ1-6	ASSSSDRGRGSPLH
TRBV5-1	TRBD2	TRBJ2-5	ASSLTLAGAVETQY
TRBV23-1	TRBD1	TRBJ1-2	ASSQSYDRDYGYT
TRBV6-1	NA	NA	ASFFDPGYTYEQY
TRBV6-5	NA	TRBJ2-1	ASSIGKGLNNEQF
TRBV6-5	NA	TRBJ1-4	ASSLWAQGEKLF
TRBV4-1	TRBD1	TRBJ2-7	ASSQANYRGAFNYEQY
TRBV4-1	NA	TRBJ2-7	ASSPGTRLYEQY
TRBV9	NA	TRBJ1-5	ASSVEGRGEPQH
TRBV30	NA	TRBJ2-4	AWRHLSKNIQY
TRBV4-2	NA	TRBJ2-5	ASSQVRGIRYQETQY
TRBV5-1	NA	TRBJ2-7	ASRGRWAEQY
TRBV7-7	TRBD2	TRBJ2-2	ASSSTGTTNTGELF
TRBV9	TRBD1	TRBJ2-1	ASSVSSTGELGPYNEQF
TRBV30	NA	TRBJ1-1	AWSRTTIPTEAF
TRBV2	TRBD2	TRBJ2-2	ASGGTSANTGELF
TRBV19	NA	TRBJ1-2	ATTGTYNYGYT
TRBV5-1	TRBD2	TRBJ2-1	ASSKTSGRGVEQF